This T cell receptor (beta chain) was retrieved from a study of cytomegalovirus exposure and HLA in healthy donors. Study in general: Genetic ancestry analysis placed about 76% of the 300 to 500 donors that were genotyped in the Caucasian-associated cluster. Whole-study results and caveats: A later analysis by the authors found several of the most significant clusters apparently linked to common viral pathogens. Being indistinguishable, some V segments were excluded, TRBV6-2 and TRBV6-3 among them.

The CDR3 sequence is 15 residues long. V lost 5 bases, J lost 4 bases, and 6 bases stayed unmatched. CDR1 and CDR2 (germline): MDHEN, SYDVKM. 13 Jbeta primers and 60 Vbeta primers were used for the PCR. In the original processing: A later analysis tallied 80 million or so unique TCR beta chains, about 12 million of them shared. Assay: immunoSEQ multiplex PCR; the TCRdb copy retains only in-frame clones and omits some. That table furnishes V, J and clone size, whereas the DNA furnished D and trimming. This repertoire shows around 210,000 clones, 75% to 85% found once; its top ten account for 2.7%. As to this clone: What it binds is not known.

The specimen sequenced was PBMCs. V is TRBV28 and J is TRBJ2-1, with 9 positions matching TRBD1. The sequence came from a woman between 40 and 50 years old in good health and CMV-seronegative. The DNA for the CDR3 is TGTGCCAGCAGTCCCGGGACAGGGAGGTACAATGAGCAGTTCTTC. It translates to CASSPGTGRYNEQFF.